This T cell receptor (beta chain) came from a study of blood T cell repertoires in COVID-19. Overall study context: Material from acute and convalescent COVID-19 was sourced from the United States, Italy and Spain. From T cells, B-cell-depleted T cells, or PBMCs came the material, which was cDNA or gDNA.

This clone has only a few counts. Per the authors' pipeline: Reference gene primer amplification gave nucleated cell count estimates. Data came from immunoSEQ multiplex PCR; TCRdb stores just in-frame clones and leaves some out. That table supplies the V and J calls and clone size; D and trimming were determined from the DNA. The sample lists 25,000 to 30,000 clones; about 70% were seen once. CDR1 and CDR2 from the germline V gene are MGHRA and YSYEKL. With 3 bases clipped from V and 3 bases from J, the junction kept 10 bases outside the gene matches. This CDR3 has 16 residues. The receptor was derived from a human donor in a cohort sampled during active COVID-19. The J gene is TRBJ2-7, the V gene TRBV4-1, with 8 bases aligning to TRBD2. Specimen: peripheral blood. The CDR3 nucleotides are TGCGCCAGCAGCCACGGTAGCGGGACCCCCCTCTACGAGCAGTACTTC. The encoded protein is CASSHGSGTPLYEQYF.